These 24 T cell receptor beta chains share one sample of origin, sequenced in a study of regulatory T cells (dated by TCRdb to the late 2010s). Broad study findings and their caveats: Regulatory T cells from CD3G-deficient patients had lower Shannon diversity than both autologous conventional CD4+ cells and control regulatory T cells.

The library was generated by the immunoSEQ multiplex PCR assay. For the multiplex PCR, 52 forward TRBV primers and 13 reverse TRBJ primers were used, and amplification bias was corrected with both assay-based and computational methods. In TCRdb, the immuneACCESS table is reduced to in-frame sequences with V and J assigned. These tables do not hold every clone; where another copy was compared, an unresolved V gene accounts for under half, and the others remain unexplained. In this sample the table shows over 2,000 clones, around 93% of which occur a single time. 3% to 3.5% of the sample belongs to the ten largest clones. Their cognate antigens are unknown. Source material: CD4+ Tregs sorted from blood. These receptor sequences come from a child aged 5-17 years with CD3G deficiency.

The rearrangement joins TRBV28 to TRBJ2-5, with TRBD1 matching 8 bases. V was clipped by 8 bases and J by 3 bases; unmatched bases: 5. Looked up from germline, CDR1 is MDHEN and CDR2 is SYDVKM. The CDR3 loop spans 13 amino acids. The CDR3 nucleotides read TGTGCCAGCTACGCGACAGGGGAAGAGACCCAGTACTTC. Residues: CASYATGEETQYF. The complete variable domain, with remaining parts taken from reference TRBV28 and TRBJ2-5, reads DVKVTQSSRYLVKRTGEKVFLECVQDMDHENMFWYRQDPGLGLRLIYFSYDVKMKEKGDIPEGYSVSREKKERFSLILESASTNQTSMYLCASYATGEETQYFGPGTRLLVL.

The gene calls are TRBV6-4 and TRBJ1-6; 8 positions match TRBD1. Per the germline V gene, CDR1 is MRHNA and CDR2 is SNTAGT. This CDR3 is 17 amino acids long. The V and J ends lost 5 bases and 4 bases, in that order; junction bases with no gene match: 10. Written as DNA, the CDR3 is TGTGCCAGCAGTCCTGGGGACAGGCCACGATATAATTCACCCCTCCACTTT. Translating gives CASSPGDRPRYNSPLHF.

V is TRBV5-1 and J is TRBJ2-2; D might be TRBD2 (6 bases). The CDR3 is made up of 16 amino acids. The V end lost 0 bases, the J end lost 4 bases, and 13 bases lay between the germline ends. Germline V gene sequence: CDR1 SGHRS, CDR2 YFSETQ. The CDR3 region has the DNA TGCGCCAGCAGCTTGGCCGTGGGAGCGGGCACCGGGGAGCTGTTTTTT. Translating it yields CASSLAVGAGTGELFF.

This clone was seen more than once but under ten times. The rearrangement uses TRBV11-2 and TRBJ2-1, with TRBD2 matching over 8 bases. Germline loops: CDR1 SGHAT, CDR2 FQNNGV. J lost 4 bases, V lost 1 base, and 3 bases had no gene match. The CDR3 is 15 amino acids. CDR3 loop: CASSLAGGQYNEQFF. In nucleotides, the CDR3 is TGTGCCAGCAGCTTAGCGGGGGGGCAATACAATGAGCAGTTCTTC.

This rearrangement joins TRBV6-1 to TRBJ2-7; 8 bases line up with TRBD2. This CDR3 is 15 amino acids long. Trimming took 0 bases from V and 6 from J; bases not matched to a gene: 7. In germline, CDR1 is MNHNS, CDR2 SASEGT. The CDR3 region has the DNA TGTGCCAGCAGTGAAGCCCTTAAGGGGACTAGCGAGCAGTACTTC. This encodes CASSEALKGTSEQYF.

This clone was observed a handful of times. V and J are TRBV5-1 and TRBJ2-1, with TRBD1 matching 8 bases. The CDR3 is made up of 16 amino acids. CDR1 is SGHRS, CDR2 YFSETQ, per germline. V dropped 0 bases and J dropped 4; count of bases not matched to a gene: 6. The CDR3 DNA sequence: TGCGCCAGCAGCTTGGGGACAGGGAAGGGGTACAATGAGCAGTTCTTC. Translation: CASSLGTGKGYNEQFF.

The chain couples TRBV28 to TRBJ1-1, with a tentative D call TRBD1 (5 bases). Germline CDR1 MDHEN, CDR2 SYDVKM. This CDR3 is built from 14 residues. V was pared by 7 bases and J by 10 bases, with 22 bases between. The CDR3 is CASTPVGHGGRAFF. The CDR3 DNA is TGTGCCAGCACCCCTGTGGGGCACGGGGGTCGAGCTTTCTTT.

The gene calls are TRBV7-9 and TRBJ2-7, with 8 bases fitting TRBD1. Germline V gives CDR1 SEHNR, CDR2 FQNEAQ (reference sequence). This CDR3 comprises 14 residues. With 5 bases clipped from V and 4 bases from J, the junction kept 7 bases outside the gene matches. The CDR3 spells CASSHSNRGYEQYF. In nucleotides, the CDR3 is TGTGCCAGCAGCCACAGCAACAGGGGGTACGAGCAGTACTTC. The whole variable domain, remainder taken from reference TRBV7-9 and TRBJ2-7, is DTGVSQNPRHKITKRGQNVTFRCDPISEHNRLYWYRQTLGQGPEFLTYFQNEAQLEKSRLLSDRFSAERPKGSFSTLEIQRTEQGDSAMYLCASSHSNRGYEQYFGPGTRLTVT.

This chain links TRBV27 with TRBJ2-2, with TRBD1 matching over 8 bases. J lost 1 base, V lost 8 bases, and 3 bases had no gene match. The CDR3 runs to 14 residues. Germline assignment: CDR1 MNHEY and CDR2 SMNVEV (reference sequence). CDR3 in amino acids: CASRDRRNTGELFF. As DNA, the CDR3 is TGTGCCAGCCGGGACAGGAGGAACACCGGGGAGCTGTTTTTT.

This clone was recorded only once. CDR3 loop: CASSLVYAGGSYNEQFF. DNA for the CDR3: TGTGCCAGCAGCTTAGTTTACGCGGGAGGGTCCTACAATGAGCAGTTCTTC. The chain carries TRBV7-9 and TRBJ2-1; 9 nucleotides agree with TRBD2. Unmatched junction bases numbered 5, after V lost 1 base and J lost 1 base. Looked up from germline, CDR1 is SEHNR and CDR2 is FQNEAQ (reference sequence). This CDR3 is 17 amino acids long.

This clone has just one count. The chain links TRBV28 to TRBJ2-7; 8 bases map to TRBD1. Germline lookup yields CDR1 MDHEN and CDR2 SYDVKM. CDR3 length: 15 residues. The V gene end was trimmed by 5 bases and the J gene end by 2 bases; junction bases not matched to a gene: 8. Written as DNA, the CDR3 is TGTGCCAGCAGTGGACGGGACAGGATCACCTACGAGCAGTACTTC. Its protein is CASSGRDRITYEQYF.

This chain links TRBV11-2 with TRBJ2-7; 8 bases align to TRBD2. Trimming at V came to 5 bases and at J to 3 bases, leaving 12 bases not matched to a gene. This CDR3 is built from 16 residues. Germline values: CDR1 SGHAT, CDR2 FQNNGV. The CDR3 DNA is TGTGCCAGCAGCGCTGGTCTGGGACTAGGAAACTACGAGCAGTACTTC. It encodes CASSAGLGLGNYEQYF.

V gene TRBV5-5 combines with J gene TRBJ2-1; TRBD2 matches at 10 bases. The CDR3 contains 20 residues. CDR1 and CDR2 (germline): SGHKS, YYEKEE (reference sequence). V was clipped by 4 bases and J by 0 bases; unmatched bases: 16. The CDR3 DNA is TGTGCCAGCAGCACGGAGGTGGCTAGCGGGAGAGAAAGCTCCTACAATGAGCAGTTCTTC. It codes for CASSTEVASGRESSYNEQFF.

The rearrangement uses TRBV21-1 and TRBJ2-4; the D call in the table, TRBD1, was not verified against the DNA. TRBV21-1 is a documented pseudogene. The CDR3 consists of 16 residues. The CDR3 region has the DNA TGTGCCAGCAGCGTATGGCTACAGCAAAGAAAAAACATTCAGTACTTC. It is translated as CASSVWLQQRKNIQYF.

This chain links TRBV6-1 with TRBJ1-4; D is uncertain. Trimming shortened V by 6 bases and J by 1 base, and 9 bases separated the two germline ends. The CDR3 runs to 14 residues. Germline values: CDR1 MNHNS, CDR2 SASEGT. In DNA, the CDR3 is TGTGCCAGCAGGAGGCGGGGAACTAATGAAAAACTGTTTTTT. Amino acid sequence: CASRRRGTNEKLFF.

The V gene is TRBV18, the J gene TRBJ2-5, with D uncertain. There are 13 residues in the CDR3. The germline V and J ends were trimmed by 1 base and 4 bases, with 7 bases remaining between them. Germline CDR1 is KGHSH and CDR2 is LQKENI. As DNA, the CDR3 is TGTGCCAGCTCACCACGGTTCGCAGAGACCCAGTACTTC. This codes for CASSPRFAETQYF.

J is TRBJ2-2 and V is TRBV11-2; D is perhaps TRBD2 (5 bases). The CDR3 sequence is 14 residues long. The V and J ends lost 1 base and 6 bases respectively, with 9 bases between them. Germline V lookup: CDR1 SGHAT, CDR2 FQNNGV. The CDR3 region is CASSLVRGAGELFF. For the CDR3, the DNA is TGTGCCAGCAGCTTAGTTCGGGGAGCCGGGGAGCTGTTTTTT.

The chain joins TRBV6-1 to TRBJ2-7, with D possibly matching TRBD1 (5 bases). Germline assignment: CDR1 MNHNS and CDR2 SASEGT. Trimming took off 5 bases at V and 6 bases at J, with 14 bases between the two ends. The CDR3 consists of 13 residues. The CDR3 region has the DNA TGTGCCAGCAGTCCCAGGGTAATCAGCGAGCAGTACTTC. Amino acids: CASSPRVISEQYF.

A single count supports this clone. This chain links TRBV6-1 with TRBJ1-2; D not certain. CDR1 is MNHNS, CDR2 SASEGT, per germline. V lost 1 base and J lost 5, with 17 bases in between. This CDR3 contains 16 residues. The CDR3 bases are TGTGCCAGCAGTGAAGGAGTAATGGGCAGAAGGTATGGCTACACCTTC. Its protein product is CASSEGVMGRRYGYTF.

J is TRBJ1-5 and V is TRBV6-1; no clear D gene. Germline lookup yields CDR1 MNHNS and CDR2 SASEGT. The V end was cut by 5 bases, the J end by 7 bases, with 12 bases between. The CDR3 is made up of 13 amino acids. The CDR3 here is CASSLKGRQPQHF. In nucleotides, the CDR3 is TGTGCCAGCAGTCTAAAGGGAAGGCAGCCCCAGCATTTT.

Here the CDR3 DNA reads TGTGCCAGCAGTGTCGGGACAGGGGGTAACATTCAGTACTTC. Its translation is CASSVGTGGNIQYF. The J gene is TRBJ2-4, the V gene TRBV6-1; TRBD1 matches at 11 bases. The CDR3 spans 14 residues. The V gene end was trimmed by 4 bases and the J gene end by 7 bases; junction bases not matched to a gene: 3. Germline lookup yields CDR1 MNHNS and CDR2 SASEGT.

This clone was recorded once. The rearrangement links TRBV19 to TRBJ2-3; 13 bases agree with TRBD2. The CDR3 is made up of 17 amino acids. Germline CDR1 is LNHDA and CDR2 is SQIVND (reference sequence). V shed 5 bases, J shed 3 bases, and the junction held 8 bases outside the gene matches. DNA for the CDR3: TGTGCCAGTAGTTCCCTCGGGACTAGCGGGGAGACAGATACGCAGTATTTT. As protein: CASSSLGTSGETDTQYF. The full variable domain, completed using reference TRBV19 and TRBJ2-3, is DGGITQSPKYLFRKEGQNVTLSCEQNLNHDAMYWYRQDPGQGLRLIYYSQIVNDFQKGDIAEGYSVSREKKESFPLTVTSAQKNPTAFYLCASSSLGTSGETDTQYFGPGTRLTVL.

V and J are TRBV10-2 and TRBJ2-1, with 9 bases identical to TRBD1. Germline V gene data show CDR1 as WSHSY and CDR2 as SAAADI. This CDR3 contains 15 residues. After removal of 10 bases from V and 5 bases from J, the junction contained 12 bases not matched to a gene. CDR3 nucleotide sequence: TGCGCCACCTCTCACAGGGGGCGAAATAACAATGAGCAGTTCTTC. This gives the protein CATSHRGRNNNEQFF.

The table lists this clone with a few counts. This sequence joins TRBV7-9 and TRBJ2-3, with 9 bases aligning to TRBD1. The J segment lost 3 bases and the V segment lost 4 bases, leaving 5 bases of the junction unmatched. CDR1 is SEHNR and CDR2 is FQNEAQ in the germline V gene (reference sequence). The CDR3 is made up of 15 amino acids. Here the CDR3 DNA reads TGTGCCAGCAGCTGGGGACAGGGAGAGACAGATACGCAGTATTTT. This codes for CASSWGQGETDTQYF.